These 4 T cell receptor beta chains originate from one sample sequenced in a study of blood T cells in healthy people across ages. PCR was performed a second time for roughly 7 to 11 cycles using a sample-barcoded 5' primer and a J-beta primer mix. One entry per CDR3 protein, called by TCRdb with MiXCR from the 5' RACE reads. This table has around 800,000 distinct CDR3 sequences, 62% appearing once. Input material: blood. All receptors come from a man aged 25-40 years in good health.

This chain connects TRBV6-6 to TRBJ2-7; D not resolved. Germline-derived CDR1 and CDR2 are MNHNY and SVGAGI (reference sequence). This CDR3 comprises 12 residues. Trimming pared 8 bases from V and 7 bases from J, leaving 15 bases between. The chain's CDR3 is CASHSGTAEQYF. The DNA of the CDR3 is TGTGCCAGCCACTCTGGAACAGCTGAGCAGTACTTC.

Comment on this clonotype: The CDR3 carries no conserved terminal phenylalanine or tryptophan, so it likely arises from a read error. This chain joins TRBV7-8 and TRBJ2-7; D remains unclear. This CDR3 has 13 amino acids. CDR1 is SGHVS, CDR2 FQNEAQ, per germline. Between the trimmed V and J ends, which lost 3 bases and 3 bases, there was a span of 9 bases. The DNA of the CDR3 is TGTGCCAGCAGCTTTAACCAGGTCTACGAGCAGTACTGC. Translation gives CASSFNQVYEQYC.

J is TRBJ2-4 and V is TRBV6-5, with 11 bases fitting TRBD1. The better agreement between TRBJ2-7 and the DNA end casts doubt on the J call. The CDR3 consists of 14 residues. Germline CDR1 is MNHEY and CDR2 is SVGAGI. CDR3 residues: CASSEDRGRTEQYF. DNA of the CDR3: TGTGCCAGCAGCGAGGACAGGGGGCGAACCGAGCAGTACTTC.

In its sample, this clonotype was seen once. The chain links TRBV9 to TRBJ2-3; D is perhaps TRBD2 (5 bases). V was trimmed by 5 bases and J by 0 bases, leaving 16 bases between them. Germline V gene data show CDR1 as SGDLS and CDR2 as YYNGEE. The CDR3 has 16 residues. The CDR3 DNA is TGTGCCAGCAGTTCCCTGCGGGCATCTAGCACAGATACGCAGTATTTT. Its protein product is CASSSLRASSTDTQYF.